This record covers a single T cell receptor beta chain. These data originate in a study of blood T cell repertoires in COVID-19. Recovered participants had two consecutive negative NP/OP PCR tests, healthcare professional clearance, or symptom resolution. Per the authors' pipeline: The authors estimated nucleated cell counts from reference gene primer amplification. Method: immunoSEQ multiplex PCR; TCRdb's copy keeps in-frame clones and lacks some. The V and J calls and clone size come from that table; D and trimming were worked out from the DNA. The sample consists of approximately 480,000 clones, roughly nine tenths of them appearing once. The V end was cut by 4 bases, the J end by 0 bases, with 9 bases between. The germline gives CDR1 LNHDA, CDR2 SQIVND (reference sequence). The CDR3 sequence is 14 residues long.

The TCR sequence derives from a young woman who had recovered from COVID-19. The V and J genes are TRBV19 and TRBJ1-1, with D maybe TRBD1 (5 bases). Sequenced sample: PBMCs or T cells enriched from blood (not recorded which). Here the CDR3 DNA reads TGTGCCAGTAGTACCTCACAGGTGAACACTGAAGCTTTCTTT. As protein: CASSTSQVNTEAFF.